This T cell receptor beta chain was found in a study of CD8 T cells in ankylosing spondylitis. There are a few counts of this clonotype. Its matching antigen is unknown. The CDR3 extends over 16 amino acids. V was trimmed by 5 bases and J by 0 bases, leaving 16 bases between them. As the method for making TCR beta libraries, quantitative 5'-RACE with molecular barcodes was used. TCRdb called the 5' RACE reads again in MiXCR, with one record for every CDR3 protein. The table has some 240,000 distinct CDR3 sequences, about a sixth seen once. Whole-study results and caveats: Disease-linked clones proved CD8+ and comparatively uncommon in peripheral blood. Reactive arthritis synovial fluid and blood were previously reported to contain some motif variants. There was a TCR beta motif, made of eight highly homologous variants, that appeared characteristic of ankylosing spondylitis blood.

This receptor was obtained from a male donor with ankylosing spondylitis or in good health (not recorded which). Sequencing input: blood, either unsorted or a sorted T cell fraction (not recorded which). The chain carries TRBV12-3 or TRBV12-4 and TRBJ1-2; D is uncertain. The CDR3 sequence: CASSPRNTLTNYGYTF. CDR3 nucleotides: TGTGCCAGCAGTCCACGGAACACCCTCACTAACTATGGCTACACCTTC.